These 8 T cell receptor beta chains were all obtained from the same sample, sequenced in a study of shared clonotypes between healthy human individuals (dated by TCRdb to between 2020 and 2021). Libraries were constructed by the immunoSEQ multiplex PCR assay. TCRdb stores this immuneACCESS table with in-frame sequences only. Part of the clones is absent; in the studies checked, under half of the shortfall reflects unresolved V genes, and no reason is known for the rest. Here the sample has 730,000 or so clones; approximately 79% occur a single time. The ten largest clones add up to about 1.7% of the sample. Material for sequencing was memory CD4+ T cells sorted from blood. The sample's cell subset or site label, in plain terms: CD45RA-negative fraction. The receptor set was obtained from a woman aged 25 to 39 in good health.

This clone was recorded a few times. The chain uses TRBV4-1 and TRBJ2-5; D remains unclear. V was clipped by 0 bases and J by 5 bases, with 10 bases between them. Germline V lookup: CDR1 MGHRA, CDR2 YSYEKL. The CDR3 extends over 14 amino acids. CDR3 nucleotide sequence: TGCGCCAGCAGCCAAGATTTGACCGTGGAGACCCAGTACTTC. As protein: CASSQDLTVETQYF.

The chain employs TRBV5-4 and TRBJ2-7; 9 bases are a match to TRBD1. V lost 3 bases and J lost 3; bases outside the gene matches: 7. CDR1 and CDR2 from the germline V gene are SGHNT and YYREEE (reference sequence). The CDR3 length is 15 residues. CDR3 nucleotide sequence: TGTGCCAGCAGCTCCGGGACAGGGCTTTACTACGAGCAGTACTTC. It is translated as CASSSGTGLYYEQYF.

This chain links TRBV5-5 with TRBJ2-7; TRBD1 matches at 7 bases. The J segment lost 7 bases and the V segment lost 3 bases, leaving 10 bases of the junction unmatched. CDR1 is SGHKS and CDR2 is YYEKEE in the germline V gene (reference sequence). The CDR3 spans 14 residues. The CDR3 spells CASSYHRGDREQYF. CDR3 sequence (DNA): TGTGCCAGCAGCTACCACAGGGGAGACAGGGAGCAGTACTTC.

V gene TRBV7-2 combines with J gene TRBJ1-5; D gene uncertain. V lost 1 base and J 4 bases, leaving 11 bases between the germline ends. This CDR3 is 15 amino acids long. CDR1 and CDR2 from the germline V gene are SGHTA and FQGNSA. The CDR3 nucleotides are TGTGCCAGCAGCTTAGGGGCAGGCCTGAATCAGCCCCAGCATTTT. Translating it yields CASSLGAGLNQPQHF.

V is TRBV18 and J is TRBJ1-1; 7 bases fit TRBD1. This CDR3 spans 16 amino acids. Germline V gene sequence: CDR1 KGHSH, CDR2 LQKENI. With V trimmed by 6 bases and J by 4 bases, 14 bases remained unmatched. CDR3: CASSSGQNSRGTEAFF. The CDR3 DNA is TGTGCCAGCTCGTCGGGACAGAACTCCCGCGGCACTGAAGCTTTCTTT.

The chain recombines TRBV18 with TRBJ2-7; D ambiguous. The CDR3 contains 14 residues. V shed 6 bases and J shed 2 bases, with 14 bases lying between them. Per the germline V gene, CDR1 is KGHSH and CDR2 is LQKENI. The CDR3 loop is CASSPSRVAYEQYF. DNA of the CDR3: TGTGCCAGCTCTCCTAGTCGGGTTGCCTACGAGCAGTACTTC.

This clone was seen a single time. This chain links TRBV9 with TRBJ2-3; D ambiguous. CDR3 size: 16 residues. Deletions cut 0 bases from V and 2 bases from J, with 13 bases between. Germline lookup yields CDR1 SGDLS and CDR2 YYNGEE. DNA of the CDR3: TGTGCCAGCAGCGTAGTCCGATCTGGGTTCACAGATACGCAGTATTTT. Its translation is CASSVVRSGFTDTQYF.

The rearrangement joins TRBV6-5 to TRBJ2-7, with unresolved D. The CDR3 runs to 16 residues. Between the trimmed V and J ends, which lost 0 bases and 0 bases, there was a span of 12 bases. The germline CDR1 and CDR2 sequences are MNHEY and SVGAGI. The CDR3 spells CASSYSYEKSSYEQYF. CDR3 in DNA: TGTGCCAGCAGTTACTCGTACGAAAAAAGCTCCTACGAGCAGTACTTC.